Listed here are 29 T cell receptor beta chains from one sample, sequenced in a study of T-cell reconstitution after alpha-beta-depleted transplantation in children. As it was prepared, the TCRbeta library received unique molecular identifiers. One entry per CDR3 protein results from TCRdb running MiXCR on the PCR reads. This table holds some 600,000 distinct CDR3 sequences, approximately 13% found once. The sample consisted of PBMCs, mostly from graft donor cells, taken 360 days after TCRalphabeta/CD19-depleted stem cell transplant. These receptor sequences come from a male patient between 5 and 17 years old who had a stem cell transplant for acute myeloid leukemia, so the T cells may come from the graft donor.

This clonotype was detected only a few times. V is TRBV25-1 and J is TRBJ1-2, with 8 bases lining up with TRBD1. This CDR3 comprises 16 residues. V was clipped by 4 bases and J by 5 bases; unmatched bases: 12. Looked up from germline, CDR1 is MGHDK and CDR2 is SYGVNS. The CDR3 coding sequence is TGTGCCAGCAGTGGGCCATCGGGGACAGGCGCATATGGCTACACCTTC. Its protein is CASSGPSGTGAYGYTF.

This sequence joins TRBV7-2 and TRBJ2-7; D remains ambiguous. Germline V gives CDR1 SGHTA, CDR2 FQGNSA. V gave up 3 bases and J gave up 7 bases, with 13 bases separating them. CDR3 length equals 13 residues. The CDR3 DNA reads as TGTGCCAGCAGCTTCTCCCGTTTGGGGGAGCAGTACTTC. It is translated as CASSFSRLGEQYF. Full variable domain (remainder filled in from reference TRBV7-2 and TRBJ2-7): GAGVSQSPSNKVTEKGKDVELRCDPISGHTALYWYRQSLGQGLEFLIYFQGNSAPDKSGLPSDRFSAERTGGSVSTLTIQRTQQEDSAVYLCASSFSRLGEQYFGPGTRLTVT.

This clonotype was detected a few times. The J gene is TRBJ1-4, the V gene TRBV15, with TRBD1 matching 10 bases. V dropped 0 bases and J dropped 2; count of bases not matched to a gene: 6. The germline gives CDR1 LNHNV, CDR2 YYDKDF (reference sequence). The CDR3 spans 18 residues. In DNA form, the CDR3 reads TGTGCCACCAGCAGAGACTGGGACAGGGGCTTCACTAATGAAAAACTGTTTTTT. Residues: CATSRDWDRGFTNEKLFF. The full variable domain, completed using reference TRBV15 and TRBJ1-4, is DAMVIQNPRYQVTQFGKPVTLSCSQTLNHNVMYWYQQKSSQAPKLLFHYYDKDFNNEADTPDNFQSRRPNTSFCFLDIRSPGLGDTAMYLCATSRDWDRGFTNEKLFFGSGTQLSVL.

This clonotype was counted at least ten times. The chain's CDR3 is CSAASGVVNTQYF. DNA of the CDR3: TGCAGTGCTGCGTCGGGGGTGGTAAATACGCAGTATTTT. The chain is built from TRBV20-1 and TRBJ2-3, with D maybe TRBD2 (6 bases). The CDR3 totals 13 residues. Germline CDR1 and CDR2: DFQATT and SNEGSKA (reference sequence). Trimming removed 5 bases at V and 7 bases at J, with 16 bases between.

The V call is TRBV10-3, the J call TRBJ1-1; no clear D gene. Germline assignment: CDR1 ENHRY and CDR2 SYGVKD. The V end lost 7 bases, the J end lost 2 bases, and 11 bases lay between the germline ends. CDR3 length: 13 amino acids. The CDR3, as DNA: TGTGCCATCAACGAGATACTCAACACTGAAGCTTTCTTT. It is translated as CAINEILNTEAFF.

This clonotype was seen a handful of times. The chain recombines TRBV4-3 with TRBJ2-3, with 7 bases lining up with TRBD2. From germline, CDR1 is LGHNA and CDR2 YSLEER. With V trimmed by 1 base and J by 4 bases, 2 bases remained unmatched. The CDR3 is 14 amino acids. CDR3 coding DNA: TGCGCCAGCAGCCAAGGAGCGGGACCAGATACGCAGTATTTT. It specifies CASSQGAGPDTQYF.

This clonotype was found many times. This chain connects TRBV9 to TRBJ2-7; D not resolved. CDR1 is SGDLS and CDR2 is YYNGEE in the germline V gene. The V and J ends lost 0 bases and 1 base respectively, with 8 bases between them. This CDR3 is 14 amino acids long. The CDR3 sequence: CASSVATGSYEQYF. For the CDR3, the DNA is TGTGCCAGCAGCGTAGCTACCGGGTCCTACGAGCAGTACTTC. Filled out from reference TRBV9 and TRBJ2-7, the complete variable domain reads DSGVTQTPKHLITATGQRVTLRCSPRSGDLSVYWYQQSLDQGLQFLIQYYNGEERAKGNILERFSAQQFPDLHSELNLSSLELGDSALYFCASSVATGSYEQYFGPGTRLTVT.

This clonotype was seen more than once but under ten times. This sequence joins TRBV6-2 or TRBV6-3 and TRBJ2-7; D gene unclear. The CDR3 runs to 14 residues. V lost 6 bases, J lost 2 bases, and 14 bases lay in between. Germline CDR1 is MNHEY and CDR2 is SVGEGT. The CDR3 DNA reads TGTGCCAGCAGCGCTGACCTTGGAGCCTACGAGCAGTACTTC. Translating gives CASSADLGAYEQYF.

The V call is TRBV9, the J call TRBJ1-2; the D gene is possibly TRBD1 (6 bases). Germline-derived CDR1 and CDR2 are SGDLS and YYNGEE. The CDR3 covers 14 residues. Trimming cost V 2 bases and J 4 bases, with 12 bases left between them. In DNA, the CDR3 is TGTGCCAGCAGCGTCCGGGGGCAGAGCTATGGCTACACCTTC. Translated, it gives CASSVRGQSYGYTF.

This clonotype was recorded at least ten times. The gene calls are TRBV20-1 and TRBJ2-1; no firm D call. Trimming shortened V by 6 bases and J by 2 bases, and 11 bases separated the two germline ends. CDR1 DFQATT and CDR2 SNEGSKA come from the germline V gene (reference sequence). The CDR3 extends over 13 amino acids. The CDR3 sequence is CSAPSGAYNEQFF. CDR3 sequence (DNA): TGCAGTGCCCCATCTGGGGCCTACAATGAGCAGTTCTTC.

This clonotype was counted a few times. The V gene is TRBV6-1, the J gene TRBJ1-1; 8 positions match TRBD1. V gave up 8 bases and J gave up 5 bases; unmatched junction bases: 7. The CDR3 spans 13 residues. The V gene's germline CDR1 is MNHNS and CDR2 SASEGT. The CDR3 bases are TGTGCCAGCGGGCGATGGACAGGGACTGAAGCTTTCTTT. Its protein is CASGRWTGTEAFF.

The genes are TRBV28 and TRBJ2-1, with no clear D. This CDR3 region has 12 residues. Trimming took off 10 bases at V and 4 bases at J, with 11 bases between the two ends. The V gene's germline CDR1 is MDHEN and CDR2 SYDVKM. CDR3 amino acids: CATNRPYNEQFF. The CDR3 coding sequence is TGTGCCACCAATCGCCCTTACAATGAGCAGTTCTTC. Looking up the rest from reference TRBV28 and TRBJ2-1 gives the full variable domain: DVKVTQSSRYLVKRTGEKVFLECVQDMDHENMFWYRQDPGLGLRLIYFSYDVKMKEKGDIPEGYSVSREKKERFSLILESASTNQTSMYLCATNRPYNEQFFGPGTRLTVL.

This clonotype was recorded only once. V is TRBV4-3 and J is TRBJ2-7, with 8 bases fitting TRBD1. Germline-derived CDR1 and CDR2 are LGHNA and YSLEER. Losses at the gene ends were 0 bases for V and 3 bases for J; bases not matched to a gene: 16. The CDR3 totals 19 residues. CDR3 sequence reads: CASSQDLSGAGGGLYEQYF. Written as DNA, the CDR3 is TGCGCCAGCAGCCAAGATCTATCGGGGGCAGGGGGCGGCCTCTACGAGCAGTACTTC.

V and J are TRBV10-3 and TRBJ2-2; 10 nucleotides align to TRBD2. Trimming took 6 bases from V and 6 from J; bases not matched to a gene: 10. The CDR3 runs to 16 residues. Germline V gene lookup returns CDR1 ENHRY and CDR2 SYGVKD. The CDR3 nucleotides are TGTGCCATCAGGCAAACTAGCGGGATCAGTCCCGGGGAGCTGTTTTTT. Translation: CAIRQTSGISPGELFF.

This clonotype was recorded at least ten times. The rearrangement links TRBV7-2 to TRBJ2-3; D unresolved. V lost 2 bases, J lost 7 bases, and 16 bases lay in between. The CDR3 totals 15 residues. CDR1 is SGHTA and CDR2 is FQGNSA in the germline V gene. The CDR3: CASSLSRPSGYTQYF. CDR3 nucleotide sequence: TGTGCCAGCAGCTTATCGCGCCCCTCCGGATATACGCAGTATTTT.

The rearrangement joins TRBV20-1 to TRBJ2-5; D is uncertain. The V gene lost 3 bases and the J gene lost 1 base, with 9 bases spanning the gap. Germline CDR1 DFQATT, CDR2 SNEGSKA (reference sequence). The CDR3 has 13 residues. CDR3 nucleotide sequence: TGCAGTGCTAGGGTGCCCGGCCAAGAGACCCAGTACTTC. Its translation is CSARVPGQETQYF.

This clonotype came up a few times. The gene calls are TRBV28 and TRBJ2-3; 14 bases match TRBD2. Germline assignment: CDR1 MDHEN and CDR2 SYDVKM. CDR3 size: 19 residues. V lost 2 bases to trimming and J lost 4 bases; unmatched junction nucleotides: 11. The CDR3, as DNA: TGTGCCAGCAGTTTAGCCCCTGGACTAGCGGGAGGTGGGGCAGATACGCAGTATTTT. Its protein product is CASSLAPGLAGGGADTQYF.

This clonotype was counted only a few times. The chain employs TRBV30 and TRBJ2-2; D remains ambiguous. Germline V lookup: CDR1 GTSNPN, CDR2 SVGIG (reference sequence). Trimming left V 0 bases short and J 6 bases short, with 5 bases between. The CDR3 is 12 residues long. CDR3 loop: CAWSVASGELFF. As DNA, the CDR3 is TGTGCCTGGAGTGTAGCATCCGGGGAGCTGTTTTTT.

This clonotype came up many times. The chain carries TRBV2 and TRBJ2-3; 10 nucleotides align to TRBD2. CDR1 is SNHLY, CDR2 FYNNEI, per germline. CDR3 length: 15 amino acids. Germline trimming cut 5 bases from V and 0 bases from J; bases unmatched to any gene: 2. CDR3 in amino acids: CASSLAGVSTDTQYF. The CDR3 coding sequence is TGTGCCAGCAGTCTAGCGGGAGTTAGCACAGATACGCAGTATTTT.

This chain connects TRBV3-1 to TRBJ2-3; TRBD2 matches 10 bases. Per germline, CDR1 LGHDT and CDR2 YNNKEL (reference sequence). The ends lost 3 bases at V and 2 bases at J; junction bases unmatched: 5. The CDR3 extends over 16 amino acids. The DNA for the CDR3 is TGTGCCAGCAGCCAGTGGCTAGCGGGAGCCACAGATACGCAGTATTTT. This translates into CASSQWLAGATDTQYF.

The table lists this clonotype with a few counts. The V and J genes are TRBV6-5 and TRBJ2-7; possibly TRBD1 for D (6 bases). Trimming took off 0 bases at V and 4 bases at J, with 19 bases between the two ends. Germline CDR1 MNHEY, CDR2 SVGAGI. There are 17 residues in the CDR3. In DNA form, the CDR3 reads TGTGCCAGCAGTTACTCGACCCGCACAGGGCCTTCGTACGAGCAGTACTTC. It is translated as CASSYSTRTGPSYEQYF.

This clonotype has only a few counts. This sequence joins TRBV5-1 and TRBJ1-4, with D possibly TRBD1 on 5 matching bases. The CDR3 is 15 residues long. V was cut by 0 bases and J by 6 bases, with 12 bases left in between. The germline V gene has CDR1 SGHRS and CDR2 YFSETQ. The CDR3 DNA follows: TGCGCCAGCAGCTTGGGGGGCAGGGTTGATGAAAAACTGTTTTTT. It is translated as CASSLGGRVDEKLFF.

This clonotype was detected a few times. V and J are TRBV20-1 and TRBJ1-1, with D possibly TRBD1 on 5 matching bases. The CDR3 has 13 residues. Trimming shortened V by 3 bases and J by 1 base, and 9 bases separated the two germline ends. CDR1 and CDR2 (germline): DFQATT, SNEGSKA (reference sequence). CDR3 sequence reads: CSARGRGNTEAFF. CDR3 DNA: TGCAGTGCTAGGGGGAGGGGGAACACTGAAGCTTTCTTT.

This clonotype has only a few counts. The CDR3 spells CASSHPRRSSASAMPDTQYF. CDR3 nucleotides: TGTGCCAGCAGCCACCCAAGGAGGTCTAGCGCGAGCGCCATGCCAGATACGCAGTATTTT. The V and J genes are TRBV4-2 and TRBJ2-3, with D perhaps TRBD2 (6 bases). Trimming removed 3 bases from V and 4 bases from J, with 29 bases in between. Germline V gene sequence: CDR1 LGHNA, CDR2 YNFKEQ. CDR3 size: 20 residues.

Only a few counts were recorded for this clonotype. The CDR3 bases are TGTGCCACCAACCCGGGTTTAACGTACTACGAGCAGTACTTC. This gives the protein CATNPGLTYYEQYF. The chain has TRBV6-4 and TRBJ2-7; D is unclear. This CDR3 contains 14 residues. The V end was cut by 10 bases, the J end by 3 bases, with 19 bases between. Per the germline V gene, CDR1 is MRHNA and CDR2 is SNTAGT.

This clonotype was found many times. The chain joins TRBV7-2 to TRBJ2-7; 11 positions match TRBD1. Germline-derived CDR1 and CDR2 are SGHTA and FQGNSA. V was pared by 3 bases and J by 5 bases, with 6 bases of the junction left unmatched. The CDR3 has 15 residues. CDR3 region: CASSFAWTGGNEQYF. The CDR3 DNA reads TGTGCCAGCAGCTTTGCCTGGACAGGGGGCAACGAGCAGTACTTC.

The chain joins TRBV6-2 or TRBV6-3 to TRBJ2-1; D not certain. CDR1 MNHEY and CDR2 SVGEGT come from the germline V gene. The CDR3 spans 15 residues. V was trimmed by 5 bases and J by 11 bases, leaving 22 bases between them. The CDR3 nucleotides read TGTGCCAGCAGTCCCGCCGGGCCTTTGGAAAGGAAGCAGTTCTTC. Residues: CASSPAGPLERKQFF.

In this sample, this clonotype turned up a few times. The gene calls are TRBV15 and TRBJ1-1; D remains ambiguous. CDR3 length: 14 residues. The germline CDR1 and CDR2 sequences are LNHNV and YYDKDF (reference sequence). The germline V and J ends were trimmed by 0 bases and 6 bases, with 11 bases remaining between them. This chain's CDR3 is CATSREEGSPEAFF. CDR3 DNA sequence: TGTGCCACCAGCAGAGAGGAGGGAAGCCCTGAAGCTTTCTTT.

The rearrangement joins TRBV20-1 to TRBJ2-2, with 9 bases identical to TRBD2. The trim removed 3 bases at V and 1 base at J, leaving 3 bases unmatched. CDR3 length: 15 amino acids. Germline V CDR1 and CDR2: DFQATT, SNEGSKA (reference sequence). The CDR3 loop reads CSASSSGRNTGELFF. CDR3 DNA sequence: TGCAGTGCTAGTAGTAGCGGGAGGAACACCGGGGAGCTGTTTTTT.